The text below deals with one TCR beta chain. Its antigen remains unidentified. Base qualities are missing; no much larger clone stands one base away. Peripheral blood CD8+ and CD4+ T cells from healthy donors, Susac syndrome patients and multiple sclerosis patients were profiled using high-throughput TCR beta sequencing. The Susac syndrome patients fulfilled recently defined diagnostic criteria for definite or probable disease. Bulk CD8+ and CD4+ T cells were purified magnetically by negative isolation, whereas CD8+ TEMRA cells were enriched by FACS. Blood was drawn into EDTA tubes, processed within 24 hours, and PBMCs were isolated by density gradient centrifugation. PBMCs intended for TCR sequencing were cryopreserved in liquid nitrogen and thawed later in a water bath at 37 degrees C. Purity of sorted or isolated CD4+, CD8+ and CD8+ TEMRA cells was at least 90%. CDR1 and CDR2 were assigned from the germline V gene as SNHLY and FYNNEI. For this chain, trimming is 7 bases at the V end and 4 bases at the J end, and the number of junction bases without a gene match is 7. The CDR3 runs 14 residues from the cysteine to the phenylalanine. Here the CDR3 DNA is all that survives: 42 bases in frame from base 1.

RNA was extracted using the RNeasy kit, and about 0.5 to 1 ug of the RNA was reverse transcribed with random hexamers. TCR beta CDR3 regions were amplified with the immunoSEQ multiplex PCR assay covering 54 Vbeta and 13 Jbeta segments. To correct PCR amplification bias, a synthetic template baseline was used for both primer optimization and computational correction. For the original study's pipeline: Reads were assigned to V, D and J genes according to IMGT and analyzed in immunoSEQ Analyzer, with only productive sequences retained. Clonality was calculated as one minus the Shannon entropy normalized by log2 of the number of productive unique sequences. For each patient and control, public and private clones were evaluated among the 100 most prevalent clones. Clones were defined as Susac-specific when absent from the healthy and MS cohorts, from approximately 1,100 published viral clones and from other ImmuneACCESS disease sequences. In-frame beta chains were kept once TCRdb had trimmed the public reads at Q25 with fastp and called clones with MiXCR. Each entry merges the rows of one CDR3 protein and shows their most common DNA and genes. TCRdb, not the authors, supplied the V and J calls. Counted in this sample were 50,000 to 55,000 distinct CDR3 sequences; around 93% of them appeared once. The ten largest account for about 0.8% of the sample.

This sample stems from a study of CD8 T cells in Susac syndrome (dated by TCRdb to about 2019). With respect to the entire study: Among the Susac syndrome patients who were sequenced, clinically active disease was present in about 6 and clinical remission was observed in fewer than 10. The clonality of the CD8+ T cell repertoire was compared across 12 healthy donors, around 14 Susac syndrome patients and around 15 multiple sclerosis patients. Repertoire sequencing was used to test whether CD8+ T cell activation and differentiation in Susac syndrome was antigen driven. At the time of blood withdrawal, Susac syndrome patients were either therapy-naive, taking corticosteroids (with some also receiving IVIg), or on IVIg alone.

Broad study findings and their caveats: The TCR sequencing and HLA analysis was acknowledged to have included a relatively small number of individuals. CD8+ repertoires in Susac syndrome showed clonal expansion, which was highest in CD8+ TEMRA cells and was greater in clinically active patients than in remitting patients. In the total CD8+ and CD8+ TEMRA repertoires, 15 to 20 and five Susac-specific public clones, respectively, were identified.

The specimen was CD8+ T cells from PBMCs. This sequence was found in a human donor with Susac syndrome. In this chain, TRBV2 is recombined with TRBJ2-3; 8 bases in between match TRBD2. The nucleotide sequence reads as follows: TGTGCCAGCAACAGCGGGGGAGAGTCAGATACGCAGTATTTT. The resulting protein is CASNSGGESDTQYF.